This T cell receptor beta chain came from a study of immune heterogeneity within non-small cell lung tumors. This clonotype is classed as medium-sized. Its specificity is unknown. The study, taken as a whole, reports: High-frequency clones unique to single sites coexisted with identical dominant CDR3 beta clonotypes that recurred across tumor sites within a patient. Most high-frequency T-cell receptor beta clonotypes were specific to a single patient.

Germline assignment: CDR1 MGHDK and CDR2 SYGVNS. With 3 bases removed from V and 2 bases from J, the gap between germline ends came to 16 bases. The CDR3 has 17 amino acids. Multiplex PCR amplified the TCR beta CDR3 region. Its first round ran for around 10 cycles with 32 V and 13 J primers. TCRdb recomputed calls from the multiplex PCR reads with MiXCR, one row per CDR3 protein. There are 10,000 to 11,000 distinct CDR3 sequences in the sample; approximately 20% occur only once, and under 4.5% lies in the top ten. Template was bulk tumor genomic DNA, roughly 650 ng per sample. Multiple widely separated biopsies were taken from each primary tumor at surgery. Curative surgical treatment was performed in patients who had newly diagnosed, untreated non-small cell lung cancer. Study donors were patients with a new diagnosis of non-small cell lung cancer who underwent surgery with curative intent.

The sequence derives from a man aged 55 to 69 with non-small cell lung cancer. The sample was lung tumor tissue. The V call is TRBV25-1, the J call TRBJ1-4; D perhaps matches TRBD1 (6 bases). The CDR3 spells CASSEGRGLSTNEKLFF. CDR3 nucleotides: TGTGCCAGCAGTGAGGGCAGGGGACTTTCGACTAATGAAAAACTGTTTTTT.